This entry describes one T cell receptor (beta chain). The antigen is undetermined. These data come from a study of early T cells in non-severe SARS-CoV-2 infection. V was shortened by 2 bases and J by 10 bases, with 11 bases between the two germline ends. Per germline, CDR1 MDHEN and CDR2 SYDVKM. This CDR3 has 12 residues. Whole-study results and caveats: Lookups in VDJdb leaned toward anti-spike CD8 responses and missed private and CD4 specificities.

Via MiXCR, TCRdb re-called the 5' RACE reads, giving one row per CDR3 protein. Among tens of thousands of distinct CDR3 sequences listed, roughly 12% were seen once. The sequencing sample was made of whole blood. The chain couples TRBV28 to TRBJ2-5; unclear D gene. This receptor was obtained from an adult who was a healthcare worker with PCR-confirmed SARS-CoV-2 infection or an uninfected control (not recorded which). CDR3 loop: CASSLRTISQYF. CDR3 nucleotides: TGTGCCAGCAGTTTACGCACTATAAGCCAGTACTTC.